This entry describes one T cell receptor beta chain. Its specificity is unknown. PCR was performed a second time for roughly 7 to 11 cycles using a sample-barcoded 5' primer and a J-beta primer mix. Tags on each cDNA molecule came from a template-switch adaptor with 12 random nucleotides. TCRdb re-called the 5' RACE reads through MiXCR, storing one row per CDR3 protein. Among 850,000 to 1,000,000 distinct CDR3 sequences, around 48% were seen once, and the ten largest hold roughly 13%. This sample was included in a study of blood T cells in healthy people across ages. Whole-study findings and limits: Among long-lived donors, naive CD4+ cells were more numerous and diversity higher than in aged donors.

Germline lookup yields CDR1 SQVTM and CDR2 ANQGSEA. CDR3 size: 11 residues. Trimming took off 5 bases at V and 8 bases at J, with 10 bases between the two ends. Sequencing was carried out using blood. V usage is TRBV29-1 and J usage is TRBJ2-1, with D uncertain. The clonotype was recovered from a man aged 25-40 years in good health. DNA for the CDR3: TGCAGCGTTACCTTTAGAGATGAGCAGTTCTTC. It translates to CSVTFRDEQFF.